This TCR beta chain came from a study of PD-1 blockade in classical Hodgkin lymphoma. TCRdb keeps only in-frame clones here, not all; method: immunoSEQ multiplex PCR. The table shows roughly 29,000 clones, with 75% to 90% occurring only once. From germline, CDR1 is MNHNS and CDR2 SASEGT. With 6 bases removed from V and 4 bases from J, the gap between germline ends came to 16 bases. The CDR3 is made up of 15 amino acids. Time point given: cycle 4 day 1 (C4D1), after less than seven weeks of nivolumab. In every patient, relapse followed autologous stem cell transplantation, while exposure to brentuximab vedotin differed. Isolation of CD4+ T cells from thawed PBMCs was performed by magnetic negative selection.

The source of this sequence is a human donor with classical Hodgkin lymphoma. Sequences were derived from CD4+ T cells from blood, sampled before the fourth cycle of nivolumab. This chain joins TRBV6-1 and TRBJ1-3; weak D call: TRBD1 (5 bases). The CDR3: CASRVSRTGGNTIYF. The CDR3, as DNA: TGTGCCAGCAGGGTCAGTCGAACAGGAGGAAACACCATATATTTT.